This T cell receptor (beta chain) comes out of a study of T cell repertoires in cytomegalovirus infection. The overall study: Public TCR beta signatures marked donors with CMV infection and the matching HLA.

With 4 bases removed from V and 7 bases from J, the gap between germline ends came to 13 bases. The CDR3 covers 12 residues. Per the germline V gene, CDR1 is SQVTM and CDR2 is ANQGSEA. Study-level points and caveats: The ex vivo response showed dominance by HLA-C-restricted CMV-specific TCR beta clonotypes. The cumulative frequency of public TCR beta families identified carriers of CMV plus the relevant HLA.

TCRdb processed the reads anew with MiXCR; each CDR3 protein has one entry. The sample includes around 120,000 distinct CDR3 sequences, approximately 9.2% of them seen just once. This clonotype was seen at least ten times. Its specificity is not known. The sequence came from a human donor in good health (CMV status not recorded). Some clones in this sample may be carry-over from other donors' samples. The chain recombines TRBV29-1 with TRBJ1-1, with TRBD1 as a possible D gene (6 bases). Sequencing was carried out using PBMCs. CDR3 amino acids: CSVAGGTSEAFF. CDR3 DNA sequence: TGCAGCGTTGCCGGGGGGACAAGTGAAGCTTTCTTT.